The 30 T cell receptor beta chains given below trace back to one sample, sequenced in a study of blood T cell repertoires in COVID-19. Libraries were prepared by immunoSEQ multiplex PCR; TCRdb keeps only in-frame clonotypes and omits some of them. The sample holds around 160,000 clones, approximately 91% seen once. Sequencing was performed on peripheral blood. The receptor source for this set is a human donor in a cohort sampled during active COVID-19.

This chain links TRBV9 with TRBJ2-1, with 10 bases lining up with TRBD2. Germline V lookup: CDR1 SGDLS, CDR2 YYNGEE. The junction had 6 bases not matched to a gene; V was cut back by 4 bases and J by 2 bases. The CDR3 is 16 amino acids. CDR3 residues: CASSKLSGGAYNEQFF. The CDR3 DNA reads TGTGCCAGCAGCAAGTTGAGCGGGGGGGCCTACAATGAGCAGTTCTTC.

This clone was seen once. This sequence joins TRBV7-9 and TRBJ2-6; 9 nucleotides line up with TRBD1. The trim removed 5 bases at V and 0 bases at J, leaving 5 bases unmatched. The V gene's germline CDR1 is SEHNR and CDR2 FQNEAQ (reference sequence). The CDR3 is 17 amino acids. CDR3 region: CASSRGQGSSGANVLTF. The DNA of the CDR3 is TGTGCCAGCAGCCGTGGACAGGGGAGCTCTGGGGCCAACGTCCTGACTTTC.

This chain joins TRBV6-5 and TRBJ2-3; D is possibly TRBD2 (6 bases). Germline V gene lookup returns CDR1 MNHEY and CDR2 SVGAGI. There are 13 residues in the CDR3. The V and J ends lost 5 bases and 6 bases respectively, with 12 bases between them. The CDR3 DNA reads TGTGCCAGCAGTCCTGGAGGGAGTGATACGCAGTATTTT. Its translation is CASSPGGSDTQYF.

A single count supports this clone. The chain carries TRBV18 and TRBJ1-5; TRBD1 agrees at 7 bases. Looked up from germline, CDR1 is KGHSH and CDR2 is LQKENI. V lost 0 bases to trimming and J lost 7 bases; unmatched junction nucleotides: 6. CDR3 length equals 15 residues. The CDR3 coding sequence is TGTGCCAGCTCACCACCGGGACAGACTTCGCAGCCCCAGCATTTT. The encoded protein is CASSPPGQTSQPQHF.

V is TRBV30 and J is TRBJ1-4, with a tentative D call TRBD1 (5 bases). Per the germline V gene, CDR1 is GTSNPN and CDR2 is SVGIG (reference sequence). The CDR3 runs to 14 residues. Between the trimmed V and J ends, which lost 0 bases and 8 bases, there was a span of 13 bases. The CDR3 sequence: CAWSVGLKLEKLFF. CDR3 DNA sequence: TGTGCCTGGAGTGTGGGGCTTAAGCTAGAAAAACTGTTTTTT.

The rearrangement links TRBV5-1 to TRBJ1-1, with 12 bases identical to TRBD1. Germline V CDR1 and CDR2: SGHRS, YFSETQ. This CDR3 region has 17 residues. Trimming took 0 bases from V and 4 from J; bases not matched to a gene: 7. CDR3 DNA sequence: TGCGCCAGCAGCTTGGCGGGACAGGGGGCACTGATCACTGAAGCTTTCTTT. Translation gives CASSLAGQGALITEAFF.

This chain joins TRBV21-1 and TRBJ2-5; TRBD1 is the table's D call, not checked against the DNA. TRBV21-1 corresponds to a pseudogene. There are 15 residues in the CDR3. The CDR3 loop is CAPSREQGAGETQYF. The DNA of the CDR3 is TGTGCCCCCTCTAGAGAACAGGGGGCAGGGGAGACCCAGTACTTC.

The V gene is TRBV24-1, the J gene TRBJ2-3; unclear D gene. The CDR3 sequence is 15 residues long. V was cut by 10 bases and J by 0 bases, with 16 bases left in between. Germline-derived CDR1 and CDR2 are KGHDR and SFDVKD. The CDR3 DNA sequence: TGTGCCACACCACGATCCGTAGCTAGCACAGATACGCAGTATTTT. Protein: CATPRSVASTDTQYF.

The V call is TRBV7-8, the J call TRBJ2-6; 7 bases fit TRBD1. CDR3 size: 22 residues. Germline values: CDR1 SGHVS, CDR2 FQNEAQ. J was trimmed by 0 bases and V by 2 bases; bases with no gene match: 19. This chain's CDR3 is CASSLLAPPRTGSSSGANVLTF. In DNA form, the CDR3 reads TGTGCCAGCAGCTTACTGGCCCCGCCCCGGACAGGTAGTAGCTCTGGGGCCAACGTCCTGACTTTC.

The chain recombines TRBV7-2 with TRBJ2-1, with TRBD2 matching 9 bases. In germline, CDR1 is SGHTA, CDR2 FQGNSA. The CDR3 covers 16 residues. Trimming removed 4 bases from V and 1 base from J; junction bases left unmatched: 5. The CDR3 here is CASSSTSGPSYNEQFF. The CDR3 bases are TGTGCCAGCAGCTCAACTAGCGGGCCTTCCTACAATGAGCAGTTCTTC.

This chain uses TRBV30 with TRBJ1-2, with 9 nucleotides matching TRBD1. Trimming took 3 bases from V and 7 from J; bases not matched to a gene: 9. The CDR3 has 14 residues. Germline CDR1 and CDR2: GTSNPN and SVGIG (reference sequence). The CDR3 loop is CAWSRGQGVSGYTF. In DNA, the CDR3 is TGTGCCTGGAGCAGGGGACAGGGAGTATCTGGCTACACCTTC.

The gene calls are TRBV29-1 and TRBJ2-3; 10 positions agree with TRBD2. Per germline, CDR1 SQVTM and CDR2 ANQGSEA. V gave up 3 bases and J gave up 4 bases; unmatched junction bases: 7. CDR3 length equals 15 residues. This CDR3 reads CSVDESSGGSDTQYF. The CDR3 DNA follows: TGCAGCGTTGATGAGTCTAGCGGGGGCTCAGATACGCAGTATTTT.

This chain links TRBV28 with TRBJ1-1; D call uncertain. This CDR3 is 12 amino acids long. Germline V CDR1 and CDR2: MDHEN, SYDVKM. The ends were cut back, 5 bases at V and 4 bases at J, with 8 bases in the middle. CDR3 sequence: CASSPTITEAFF. The CDR3 bases are TGTGCCAGCAGTCCTACTATCACTGAAGCTTTCTTT.

Comment on this clone: At one boundary the junction diverges from the germline segment, which might be a read error. The genes are TRBV7-7 and TRBJ2-7, with no clear D. CDR1 and CDR2 from the germline V gene are SSHAT and FNYEAQ (reference sequence). This CDR3 comprises 13 residues. The CDR3 region has the DNA TGTGCTAGCAGCGCGGCCACGGGCTACGAGCAGTACTTC. This codes for CASSAATGYEQYF.

J is TRBJ1-5 and V is TRBV11-2, with 10 bases fitting TRBD1. This CDR3 has 15 residues. V was pared by 5 bases and J by 7 bases, with 8 bases of the junction left unmatched. Per germline, CDR1 SGHAT and CDR2 FQNNGV. The CDR3 protein is CASSPDRGRVQPQHF. The CDR3, as DNA: TGTGCCAGCAGCCCAGACAGGGGGCGAGTACAGCCCCAGCATTTT.

The chain couples TRBV5-1 to TRBJ1-2, with D hard to call. There are 15 residues in the CDR3. V was pared by 0 bases and J by 2 bases, with 11 bases between. Germline V CDR1 and CDR2: SGHRS, YFSETQ. As DNA, the CDR3 is TGCGCCAGCAGCTTGGAGGGAGGGCTAAACTATGGCTACACCTTC. Amino acids: CASSLEGGLNYGYTF.

The genes are TRBV2 and TRBJ2-7; the D gene is possibly TRBD2 (5 bases). Between the trimmed V and J ends, which lost 7 bases and 2 bases, there was a span of 12 bases. This CDR3 is built from 13 residues. Germline CDR1 and CDR2: SNHLY and FYNNEI. Here the CDR3 DNA reads TGTGCCAGCATTCGAGACGGGACCTACGAGCAGTACTTC. Its translation: CASIRDGTYEQYF.

The chain uses TRBV7-3 and TRBJ2-5, with 9 bases that match TRBD2. V shed 8 bases and J 4 bases; nucleotides not matched to a gene: 11. The V gene's germline CDR1 is SGHTA and CDR2 FQGTGA. The CDR3 contains 15 residues. CDR3 nucleotides: TGTGCCAGCGGACCGGGTAGCGGGGGAATAGAGACCCAGTACTTC. It codes for CASGPGSGGIETQYF.

Only a few counts were recorded for this clone. This chain joins TRBV19 and TRBJ1-1, with TRBD1 matching 7 bases. The CDR3 spans 14 residues. Germline CDR1 and CDR2: LNHDA and SQIVND (reference sequence). The trim removed 5 bases at V and 0 bases at J, leaving 3 bases unmatched. DNA for the CDR3: TGTGCCAGTAGTGCACAGGGGCTGAACACTGAAGCTTTCTTT. It yields the protein CASSAQGLNTEAFF. The full variable domain, completed using reference TRBV19 and TRBJ1-1, is DGGITQSPKYLFRKEGQNVTLSCEQNLNHDAMYWYRQDPGQGLRLIYYSQIVNDFQKGDIAEGYSVSREKKESFPLTVTSAQKNPTAFYLCASSAQGLNTEAFFGQGTRLTVV.

Comment on this clone: Germline and junction disagree at one end, which may indicate a read error. The chain is built from TRBV20-1 and TRBJ1-2; D gene unclear. Looked up from germline, CDR1 is DFQATT and CDR2 is SNEGSKA (reference sequence). This CDR3 is 10 amino acids long. This chain's CDR3 is CSAREIGRDF. As DNA, the CDR3 is TGCAGTGCTAGAGAGATTGGGCGGGATTTC.

This clone was seen a single time. The chain has TRBV9 and TRBJ2-3; D call uncertain. The CDR3 is 13 amino acids. Germline V lookup: CDR1 SGDLS, CDR2 YYNGEE. Trimming pared 2 bases from V and 2 bases from J, leaving 6 bases between. Here the CDR3 reads CASSVLVTDTQYF. In nucleotides, the CDR3 is TGTGCCAGCAGCGTTCTAGTCACAGATACGCAGTATTTT.

The chain couples TRBV6-2 or TRBV6-3 to TRBJ2-1; TRBD2 matches 13 bases. Germline V lookup: CDR1 MNHEY, CDR2 SVGEGT. The CDR3 covers 18 residues. V lost 6 bases, J lost 8 bases, and 16 bases stayed unmatched. The CDR3 here is CASSLDPPTSGGADEQFF. The CDR3 nucleotides read TGTGCCAGCAGCCTCGATCCTCCTACTAGCGGGGGGGCAGATGAGCAGTTCTTC.

This rearrangement joins TRBV2 to TRBJ1-1, with 9 bases matching TRBD1. With V trimmed by 6 bases and J by 1 base, 6 bases remained unmatched. CDR1 and CDR2 from the germline V gene are SNHLY and FYNNEI. This CDR3 spans 15 amino acids. This CDR3 reads CASSRDRDWNTEAFF. In nucleotides, the CDR3 is TGTGCCAGCAGCCGGGACAGGGATTGGAACACTGAAGCTTTCTTT.

This chain joins TRBV5-6 and TRBJ2-2; 11 nucleotides agree with TRBD1. V lost 1 base and J lost 8; bases outside the gene matches: 4. Germline CDR1 is SGHDT and CDR2 is YYEEEE. This CDR3 has 15 residues. The DNA for the CDR3 is TGTGCCAGCAGCTTGAGGACAGGGGGCTCTGGGGAGCTGTTTTTT. It yields the protein CASSLRTGGSGELFF.

This rearrangement joins TRBV9 to TRBJ2-1; 10 bases are a match to TRBD1. Per the germline V gene, CDR1 is SGDLS and CDR2 is YYNGEE. CDR3 size: 15 residues. V lost 4 bases, J lost 7 bases, and 8 bases stayed unmatched. The CDR3 protein is CASSPGQGNWNEQFF. DNA for the CDR3: TGTGCCAGCAGCCCGGGACAGGGGAATTGGAATGAGCAGTTCTTC.

The chain uses TRBV29-1 and TRBJ2-3; D possibly corresponds to TRBD1 (5 bases). The CDR3 contains 15 residues. V was clipped by 3 bases and J by 1 base, with 14 bases between them. CDR1 is SQVTM, CDR2 ANQGSEA, per germline. The CDR3 loop reads CSVEDPRARTDTQYF. CDR3 bases: TGCAGCGTTGAGGACCCCAGGGCCCGCACAGATACGCAGTATTTT.

The chain employs TRBV24-1 and TRBJ2-1; TRBD2 matches at 8 bases. V lost 3 bases to trimming and J lost 6 bases; unmatched junction nucleotides: 6. Germline-derived CDR1 and CDR2 are KGHDR and SFDVKD. The length of the CDR3 is 15 residues. CDR3 in amino acids: CATSDNTGTSNEQFF. The CDR3 nucleotides read TGTGCCACCAGTGATAACACCGGGACTAGCAATGAGCAGTTCTTC.

The rearrangement uses TRBV11-2 and TRBJ2-1, with D perhaps TRBD2 (5 bases). Trimming took off 5 bases at V and 15 bases at J, with 17 bases between the two ends. This CDR3 is built from 12 residues. The germline V gene has CDR1 SGHAT and CDR2 FQNNGV. The CDR3 DNA is TGTGCCAGCAGCCCAGATCGGGATTACCGGTTCTTC. As protein: CASSPDRDYRFF.

The chain couples TRBV10-1 to TRBJ1-1, with 8 bases aligning to TRBD1. Germline-derived CDR1 and CDR2 are WNHNN and SYGVQD (reference sequence). This CDR3 spans 15 amino acids. Trimming cost V 0 bases and J 2 bases; bases outside gene matches: 2. This chain's CDR3 is CASSESGQGNTEAFF. For the CDR3, the DNA is TGCGCCAGCAGTGAGTCCGGACAGGGAAACACTGAAGCTTTCTTT.

The chain uses TRBV10-1 and TRBJ1-1, with 9 bases aligning to TRBD1. The CDR3 totals 17 residues. Germline V gene data show CDR1 as WNHNN and CDR2 as SYGVQD (reference sequence). Trimming removed 6 bases from V and 1 base from J; junction bases left unmatched: 12. CDR3 amino acids: CASRQAGTGRWNTEAFF. In DNA, the CDR3 is TGCGCCAGCAGGCAAGCCGGGACAGGGAGATGGAACACTGAAGCTTTCTTT.